This T cell receptor beta chain was profiled in a study of shared clonotypes between healthy human individuals. Across the study: Three plates each covered CD4 naive and memory; CD8 naive two, CD8 memory one.

Germline V gene lookup returns CDR1 WNHNN and CDR2 SYGVQD (reference sequence). Trimming left V 0 bases short and J 5 bases short, with 11 bases between. The CDR3 totals 14 residues. Findings and limits, study-wide: Relative to memory subsets, naive subsets generally showed larger estimated richness.

For this clone: What it binds is unknown.

Naive-designated CD8 cells lacked CD45RO, were positively enriched for CCR7, and omitted terminally differentiated effector memory CD45RA+ cells. Deep-level settings were used for running the assay. Produced via immunoSEQ multiplex PCR; TCRdb's table is partial and in-frame only. The sample consists of hundreds of thousands of clones, 95% of them appearing once. The V and J genes are TRBV10-1 and TRBJ2-7; D is unclear. Sequencing input: naive CD8+ T cells sorted from blood. The origin of this receptor is a woman aged 25-40 years in good health. The CDR3 loop is CASSESSGFHEQYF. DNA for the CDR3: TGCGCCAGCAGTGAGTCATCCGGGTTCCACGAGCAGTACTTC.